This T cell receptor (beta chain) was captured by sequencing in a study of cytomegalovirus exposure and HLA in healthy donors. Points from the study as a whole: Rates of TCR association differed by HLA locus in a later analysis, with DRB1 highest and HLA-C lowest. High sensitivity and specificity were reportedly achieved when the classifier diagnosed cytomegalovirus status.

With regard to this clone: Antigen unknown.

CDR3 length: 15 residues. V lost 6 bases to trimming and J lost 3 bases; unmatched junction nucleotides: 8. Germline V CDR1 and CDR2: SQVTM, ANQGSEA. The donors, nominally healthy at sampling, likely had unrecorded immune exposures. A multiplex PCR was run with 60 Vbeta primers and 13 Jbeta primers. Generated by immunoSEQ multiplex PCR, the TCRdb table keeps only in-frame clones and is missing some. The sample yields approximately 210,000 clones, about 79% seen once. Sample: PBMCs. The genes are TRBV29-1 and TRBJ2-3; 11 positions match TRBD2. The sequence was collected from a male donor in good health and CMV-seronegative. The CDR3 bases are TGCAGCGTCCTGACTAGCGGGACTGGGACAGATACGCAGTATTTT. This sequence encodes CSVLTSGTGTDTQYF.